Sequencing of this T cell receptor (beta chain) was carried out in a study of PD-1 blockade in mismatch repair-deficient tumors. Trimming removed 2 bases from V and 0 bases from J, with 12 bases in between. CDR1 and CDR2 from the germline V gene are SGHNT and YYREEE (reference sequence). This CDR3 has 16 amino acids. TCRdb keeps only in-frame clones here, not all; method: immunoSEQ multiplex PCR. The table includes about 68,000 clones, 70% to 85% detected once. The receptor was derived from an adult with mismatch repair-deficient cancer. Material: peripheral blood, obtained 2 weeks after starting pembrolizumab. The J gene is TRBJ1-5, the V gene TRBV5-4; D call uncertain. The CDR3 sequence: CASSFDGPNSNQPQHF. DNA of the CDR3: TGTGCCAGCAGCTTTGACGGGCCTAATAGCAATCAGCCCCAGCATTTT.